This TCR beta chain was retrieved from a study of shared clonotypes between healthy human individuals (TCRdb year 2020). Background on the whole study: A couple of women and a few men aged 18 to 49 years were included in the cohort. For each donor, CD4 naive and CD4 memory were each run on three plates, CD8 naive on two plates, and CD8 memory on one plate. Blood TCR repertoires of about five healthy adults were deeply sequenced to estimate repertoire size and the extent of clonotype sharing between individuals. Different laboratories and diverse techniques were used to prepare libraries and sequence TCR repertoires, to increase sequencing depth and limit assay-specific biases. Leukapheresis yielded between about 0.9 and 10 billion PBMCs per donor.

Healthy HIV-negative adults with no recently reported acute infections or vaccinations were included as donors. All donors were Caucasian adults living in Nashville, Tennessee, USA. The CD8 memory samples were a combination of magnetically selected CD45RO+ cells and CCR7-negative CD45RA+ effector memory (TemRA) cells. Blood was obtained by leukapheresis, after which PBMCs were separated by Ficoll-Histopaque density gradient centrifugation and cryopreserved in liquid nitrogen vapor phase. Purity and quantity of every magnetically sorted T cell population were checked by analytical flow cytometry. Genomic DNA was isolated from every sorted fraction and measured by UV absorbance on a Nanodrop 2000c. The V end loses 7 bases and the J end loses 2 bases, and a stretch of 17 bases separates them. CDR1 is given as MDHEN and CDR2 as SYDVKM, both from the germline V gene. From the cysteine through the phenylalanine, the CDR3 covers 15 amino acids. Only CDR3 DNA remains: 45 bases, in frame from the first base.

Results the study describes overall, beyond this receptor: Incomplete sequencing was indicated by rarefaction of sorted-subset datasets, despite the large sequencing depth. Naive subsets generally had larger estimated clonotype richness than memory subsets. The genetic and exposure-history diversity represented was limited by the small number of donors. Compared with non-shared clonotypes, the clonotypes found in all four sorted-subset donors had higher generation probabilities. Across a few donors, roughly 5% of naive CD4, roughly 3.5% of naive CD8, about 2% of memory CD4, and 0.3% to 0.45% of memory CD8 clonotypes were shared. Pairwise subsampling indicated that sequencing depth was expected to affect the degree of clonotype sharing among donors. Sampling was restricted to blood, and TCR repertoires in tissues likely differ from the TCR repertoires found in blood.

Using the deep immunoSEQ assay, multiplex PCR amplified TCR CDR3 regions from genomic DNA. Extracted genomic DNA from each cell subset was spread evenly across all wells of several immunoSEQ 96-well plates, with each plate serving as a replicate. For sorted subsets, each replicate PCR was loaded with 150 to 250 ng genomic DNA, equivalent to 30,000 or so T cell genomes. Purified libraries were measured with a Qubit 3.0 fluorometer, size-checked on a Bioanalyzer 2100, and measured again with the KAPA Library Quantification kit. Each immunoSEQ 96-well plate was sequenced on its own single-read 150-cycle Illumina NextSeq 550 flow cell. As for the original processing: Because only junctional sequences without quality scores were contained in the immunoSEQ output, filtering matching that applied to full-length reads could not be performed. To assign V/J genes and CDR3, sequences were annotated against IMGT germline references using PyIR, a Python wrapper for IgBLAST v1.9. Reads with weak V/J assignments (E-value above 1e-6), missing CDR3, stop codons, out-of-frame junctions, or ambiguous translated residues were removed. V3J clonotypes were defined as sequences sharing the same inferred V gene, J gene, and CDR3 amino acid sequence. The percentage overlap between two repertoires was calculated by dividing the number of shared unique clonotypes by the size of the smaller repertoire. Three approaches were used to assess repertoire richness: RTK rarefaction, the Chao1 estimator, and Recon v2.1 estimates of unobserved clonotypes. Generation probabilities for all TCRbeta clonotypes obtained by the gDNA method from a handful of donors were computed using OLGA. Not all clones reach the TCRdb copy of this immuneACCESS table, which keeps in-frame sequences only. Checked studies attribute under half of the gap to unresolved V genes and leave the rest unexplained. That table supplies the V and J calls and clone size; D and trimming were determined from the DNA. The sample table lists around 300,000 clones, around 87% of them with a count of one. Together, the top ten hold 16% of the sample.

Comment on this clone: Its antigen is currently not known. Base qualities are not recorded, but no much larger clone differs from it by a single base.

The receptor was derived from a man aged 18 to 29 in good health. The chain couples TRBV28 to TRBJ1-2; perhaps TRBD1 is the D gene, with 5 bases matching. Sequencing input: memory CD8+ T cells sorted from blood. The cell subset or site label, read with the paper, signifies: CD45RO+ cells pooled with CCR7-negative TemRA cells. For the CDR3, the sequence is CASTRLGVLNYGYTF. The sequence in DNA is TGTGCCAGCACCCGCTTAGGGGTTCTAAACTATGGCTACACCTTC.